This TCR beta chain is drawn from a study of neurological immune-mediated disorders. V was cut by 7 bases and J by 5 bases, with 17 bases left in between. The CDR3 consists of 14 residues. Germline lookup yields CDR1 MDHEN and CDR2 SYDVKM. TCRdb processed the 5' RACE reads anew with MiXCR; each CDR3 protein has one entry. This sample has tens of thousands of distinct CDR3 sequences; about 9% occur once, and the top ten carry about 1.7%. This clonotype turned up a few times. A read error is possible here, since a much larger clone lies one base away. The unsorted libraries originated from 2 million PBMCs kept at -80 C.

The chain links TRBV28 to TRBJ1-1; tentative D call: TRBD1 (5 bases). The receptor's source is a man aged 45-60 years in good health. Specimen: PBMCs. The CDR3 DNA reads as TGTGCCAGCATTATCACAGGCAAGGGTACTGAAGCTTTCTTT. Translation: CASIITGKGTEAFF.